These T cell receptor beta chains were read from a single sample in a study of T cell responses to AZD1222 COVID-19 vaccine. Generated by immunoSEQ multiplex PCR, the TCRdb table keeps only in-frame clones and is missing some. Of about 130,000 clones in the sample, roughly 93% are singletons; the top ten hold 0.75% to 0.95%. The sequences come from peripheral blood, collected on day 0 of AZD1222 vaccination. The source is an adult in good health. Both conserved end residues are part of each CDR3. The D gene is left open where the match is weak. Size tells how often a clone was seen (once, few, many) or the class of an expanded clone, and some rows leave it out.

>TRBV25-1|-|-|TRBJ1-4
TGTGCCAGCAGTGATTTCCCTCGTAGACTGGGAGATAATGAAAAACTGTTTTTT
CASSDFPRRLGDNEKLFF
>TRBV18|-|TRBD1|TRBJ2-1
TGTGCCAGCTCACCGATAGGAGACAGGGTGAGGAATGAGCAGTTCTTC
CASSPIGDRVRNEQFF
>TRBV5-8|-|-|TRBJ1-1
TGTGCCAGCAGCTTGGGTGGGATCCCTGAAGCTTTCTTT
CASSLGGIPEAFF
>TRBV19|-|TRBD1|TRBJ1-2
TGTGCCAGTAGTATACAGGGGGCGAGGATTTACTATGGCTACACCTTC
CASSIQGARIYYGYTF
>TRBV5-5|-|TRBD2|TRBJ2-3
TGTGCCAGCAGCTTGGAGACTAGCGGGGGAGAGGATACGCAGTATTTT
CASSLETSGGEDTQYF
>TRBV29-1|-|-|TRBJ2-1
TGCAGCGTTGGACAGGGAGGCTACAATGAGCAGTTCTTC
CSVGQGGYNEQFF
>TRBV12-3/TRBV12-4|-|-|TRBJ1-3
TGTGCCAGCCTATGGGGGTCCGGAAACACCATATATTTT
CASLWGSGNTIYF
>TRBV6-5|-|-|TRBJ1-2
TGTGCCAGCAGCCCGGACTCCCATTATGGCTACACCTTC
CASSPDSHYGYTF
>TRBV5-1|-|-|TRBJ2-2
TGCGCCAGCAGCCCCCCGGGGACATCGAACACCGGGGAGCTGTTTTTT
CASSPPGTSNTGELFF
>TRBV6-5|-|TRBD1|TRBJ1-4
TGTGCCAGCAGTCCTGGGACAGGAAGGGAAAAACTGTTTTTT
CASSPGTGREKLFF
>TRBV19|-|-|TRBJ2-1
TGTGCCAGTAGACTCCGGGACAACACACCCAATGAGCAGTTCTTC
CASRLRDNTPNEQFF
>TRBV19|-|-|TRBJ1-6
TGTGCCAGTAGTATTGTGTCCGCCCGTAATTCACCCCTCCACTTT
CASSIVSARNSPLHF
>TRBV5-5|-|-|TRBJ2-5
TGTGCCACCGCCCTGGGGGCGGGTGAGACCCAGTACTTC
CATALGAGETQYF
>TRBV27|-|-|TRBJ2-3
TGTGCCAGCAGTTTAAGCAGGGTTTCAGATACGCAGTATTTT
CASSLSRVSDTQYF
>TRBV18|-|TRBD2|TRBJ2-1
TGTGCCAGCTCACCAGCACTAGCGGGGGGTGGAGATGAGCAGTTCTTC
CASSPALAGGGDEQFF
>TRBV30|-|-|TRBJ1-1
TGTGCCTCCTCTTTGGGGTCGAACACTGAAGCTTTCTTT
CASSLGSNTEAFF
>TRBV2|-|TRBD1|TRBJ1-5
TGTGCCAGCAGTCGACAGGGGTTAGGGCAGCCCCAGCATTTT
CASSRQGLGQPQHF
>TRBV28|-|-|TRBJ1-3
TGTGCCAGCAATAATGGAGGGTTCTCTGGAAACACCATATATTTT
CASNNGGFSGNTIYF
>TRBV2|-|-|TRBJ1-2
TGTGCCAGCAGTGAACTACAGAACTATGGCTACACCTTC
CASSELQNYGYTF
>TRBV5-1|-|-|TRBJ1-5
TGCGCCAGCAGCTTAGGGACGGAGCAGCCCCAGCATTTT
CASSLGTEQPQHF
>TRBV10-3|-|TRBD1|TRBJ1-2
TGTGCCATCAGTGAGTCCCCCTCGACAGGGGGAAACTATGGCTACACCTTC
CAISESPSTGGNYGYTF
>TRBV19|-|-|TRBJ1-2
TGTGCCAGTAGTATAGCGGGCAGGGGTAACTATGGCTACACCTTC
CASSIAGRGNYGYTF
>TRBV30|-|-|TRBJ1-6
TGTGCCTGGAGCATAGGGCCGCAGGACACTTCACCCCTCCACTTT
CAWSIGPQDTSPLHF
>TRBV18|-|TRBD1|TRBJ2-1
TGTGCCAGCTCACCCGGGACAGGGGGATACAATGAGCAGTTCTTC
CASSPGTGGYNEQFF
>TRBV9|once|-|TRBJ1-1
TGTGCCAGCAGCGTAGACCGAAGCGACACTGAAGCTTTCTTT
CASSVDRSDTEAFF
>TRBV6-1|-|TRBD2|TRBJ2-5
TGTGCCAGCAGTGAAGCTATGACTAGCGTTGGGCAAGAGACCCAGTACTTC
CASSEAMTSVGQETQYF
>TRBV14|once|-|TRBJ2-7
TGTGCCAGCAGCCAAGATCTTGCCTCCTACGAGCAGTACTTC
CASSQDLASYEQYF
>TRBV2|-|-|TRBJ2-2
TGTGCCAGCAGTTGGGGCCTAAACACCGGGGAGCTGTTTTTT
CASSWGLNTGELFF
>TRBV19|-|-|TRBJ1-1
TGTGCCAGTAGTATAGATTCCGGCACTGAAGCTTTCTTT
CASSIDSGTEAFF
>TRBV27|-|-|TRBJ1-5
TGTGCCAGCCAAGGGGTTGGTCAGCCCCAGCATTTT
CASQGVGQPQHF
>TRBV5-1|-|TRBD1|TRBJ2-7
TGCGCCAGCAGCCCGGGACAGGAGGGCACCTACGAGCAGTACTTC
CASSPGQEGTYEQYF
>TRBV6-5|-|TRBD1|TRBJ1-6
TGTGCCAGCAGCCCGGGACAGAAGAATTCACCCCTCCACTTT
CASSPGQKNSPLHF
>TRBV6-2/TRBV6-3|-|-|TRBJ2-7
TGTGCCAGCAGTTACTCGTGGTCGGGAACGACCGTTACCTACGAGCAGTACTTC
CASSYSWSGTTVTYEQYF
>TRBV10-3|-|-|TRBJ2-6
TGTGCCATCAGTGCCATGGCCCTCCCTTCTGGGGCCAACGTCCTGACTTTC
CAISAMALPSGANVLTF
>TRBV5-8|-|TRBD1|TRBJ1-4
TGTGCCAGCAGCTCGTCCCGGGACAGTGCAACTAATGAAAAACTGTTTTTT
CASSSSRDSATNEKLFF
>TRBV6-5|-|TRBD1|TRBJ1-5
TGTGCCAGCAGAAGCAGGGGGCTAGGTCAGCCCCAGCATTTT
CASRSRGLGQPQHF
>TRBV18|-|TRBD1|TRBJ1-5
TGTGCCAGCTCACTTGGTACCACAGGGGCCGGCAATCAGCCCCAGCATTTT
CASSLGTTGAGNQPQHF
>TRBV6-1|-|-|TRBJ1-4
TGTGCCAGCAGTGACAACCCCTACATCCGAACTAATGAAAAACTGTTTTTT
CASSDNPYIRTNEKLFF
>TRBV10-3|-|-|TRBJ1-2
TGTGCCATCAGTGAGCGGCCCACGGACTATGGCTACACCTTC
CAISERPTDYGYTF
>TRBV12-3/TRBV12-4|-|-|TRBJ1-6
TGTGCCAGCAGTTTAAACAGGAATTCACCCCTCCACTTT
CASSLNRNSPLHF
>TRBV18|once|-|TRBJ1-5
TGTGCCAGCTCACCATCTAGCAATCAGCCCCAGCATTTT
CASSPSSNQPQHF
>TRBV2|-|TRBD1|TRBJ2-5
TGTGCCAGCAGGACCCCAGGGGGCTTTTCGGCAGTGGCCCAGTACTTC
CASRTPGGFSAVAQYF
>TRBV5-6|-|-|TRBJ1-5
TGTGCCAGCAGCCTCTTCCAGGGGAGTCCCCAGCATTTT
CASSLFQGSPQHF
>TRBV18|-|-|TRBJ1-2
TGTGCCAGCTCACCATCCTCCTATGGCTACACCTTC
CASSPSSYGYTF
>TRBV19|-|-|TRBJ1-2
TGTGCCAGTAGTATAGGGGTCAGACAGGCCCTTAACTTC
CASSIGVRQALNF
>TRBV11-2|-|TRBD2|TRBJ2-4
TGTGCCAGCAGCGTCTCGACTAGCGGGGGGGAAAACATTCAGTACTTC
CASSVSTSGGENIQYF
>TRBV5-1|-|-|TRBJ1-2
TGCGCCAGCAGCTTAGAGACAGGCTCAGAGTACCCTGGCTACACCTTC
CASSLETGSEYPGYTF
>TRBV6-5|-|-|TRBJ1-5
TGTGCCAGCAGTTCCATTTTTGGGAGCAATCAGCCCCAGCATTTT
CASSSIFGSNQPQHF
>TRBV7-6|-|TRBD2|TRBJ2-5
TGTGCCAGCAGCTTCGGACTAGCGGGGGGGCCAAGGGAGACCCAGTACTTC
CASSFGLAGGPRETQYF
>TRBV5-1|-|TRBD1|TRBJ1-4
TGCGCCAGCAGCTTGTCCCCGGGACAGGGTACTAATGAAAAACTGTTTTTT
CASSLSPGQGTNEKLFF
>TRBV6-1|-|TRBD2|TRBJ2-5
TGTGCCAGCAGAGAAGTAGCGGGAGGACCAGAAGAGACCCAGTACTTC
CASREVAGGPEETQYF
>TRBV7-9|-|-|TRBJ1-1
TGTGCCAGCAGCTTAGCGGGATCGGGCGACACTGAAGCTTTCTTT
CASSLAGSGDTEAFF
>TRBV10-1|-|-|TRBJ1-1
TGCGCCAGCACTTGTTTACCTGGTCAGACGAACACTGAAGCTTTCTTT
CASTCLPGQTNTEAFF
>TRBV7-9|-|-|TRBJ1-2
TGTGCCAGCGGGGCACCCGACCACTGGGGCTACACCTTC
CASGAPDHWGYTF
>TRBV19|-|-|TRBJ2-6
TGTGCCAGTATTCTCCGACCGCTTAGCCACTTCTCTGGGGCCAACGTCCTGACTTTC
CASILRPLSHFSGANVLTF